One and the same sample provided the 28 T cell receptor beta chains below, sequenced in a study of metastatic and nonmetastatic thyroid tumors. TCRdb used MiXCR to call clones anew from the PCR reads. The data show about 47,000 clones, about 25% seen once. Every patient was untreated before thyroid surgery. Sequenced input: blood. The receptor source for this set is a male donor with papillary thyroid cancer or a benign thyroid nodule (not recorded which). Some clones in this sample may be carry-over from other donors' samples.

This clone was seen many times. The chain employs TRBV28 and TRBJ1-1, with D possibly matching TRBD1 (6 bases). CDR1 is MDHEN, CDR2 SYDVKM, per germline. V was pared by 1 base and J by 7 bases, with 19 bases between. The CDR3 is made up of 16 amino acids. CDR3 nucleotides: TGTGCCAGCAGTTTATTGCTGCCTCGGGCAGGGGATGAAGCTTTCTTT. It translates to CASSLLLPRAGDEAFF.

Concerning this clone: Relative to the germline gene, one junction end is altered; a read error may explain this. The gene calls are TRBV6-2 or TRBV6-3 and TRBJ2-1; perhaps D is TRBD1 or TRBD2 (7 bases each). Germline CDR1 and CDR2: MNHEY and SVGEGT. The length of the CDR3 is 19 residues. Written as DNA, the CDR3 is TGTGCCAGCAGTAACTCAGCAGGGGGGGTAAGGAGCTCCTACAATGAGCAGTTCTTC. As protein: CASSNSAGGVRSSYNEQFF.

This clone was recorded many times. The V call is TRBV28, the J call TRBJ2-2; possible D gene TRBD2, 6 bases. CDR3 size: 15 residues. Germline V gives CDR1 MDHEN, CDR2 SYDVKM. V lost 1 base and J 7 bases, leaving 13 bases between the germline ends. The CDR3 region is CASSLSGVVGGELFF. For the CDR3, the DNA is TGTGCCAGCAGTTTATCGGGAGTGGTTGGCGGGGAGCTGTTTTTT.

The sample holds many counts of this clone. The chain has TRBV18 and TRBJ2-7; the match to TRBD2 covers 11 bases. The junction had 8 bases not matched to a gene; V was cut back by 3 bases and J by 7 bases. Germline CDR1 is KGHSH and CDR2 is LQKENI. This CDR3 spans 15 amino acids. CDR3 amino acids: CASSPGLAEFGEQYF. The CDR3 DNA follows: TGTGCCAGCTCACCGGGACTAGCGGAATTCGGAGAGCAGTACTTC.

Only a few counts were recorded for this clone. The chain recombines TRBV5-1 with TRBJ2-7, with 8 bases matching TRBD1. Germline V CDR1 and CDR2: SGHRS, YFSETQ. The CDR3 sequence is 16 residues long. Unmatched junction bases numbered 10, after V lost 5 bases and J lost 0 bases. In DNA form, the CDR3 reads TGCGCCAGCAGAGCTGACAGGGGCTGGAGCTCCTACGAGCAGTACTTC. Its translation: CASRADRGWSSYEQYF. Using reference TRBV5-1 and TRBJ2-7 for the parts outside the CDR3, the full variable domain is KAGVTQTPRYLIKTRGQQVTLSCSPISGHRSVSWYQQTPGQGLQFLFEYFSETQRNKGNFPGRFSGRQFSNSRSEMNVSTLELGDSALYLCASRADRGWSSYEQYFGPGTRLTVT.

This chain links TRBV6-2 or TRBV6-3 with TRBJ2-2; D unclear. The CDR3 has 13 amino acids. Germline loops: CDR1 MNHEY, CDR2 SVGEGT. The V gene lost 10 bases and the J gene lost 6 bases, with 15 bases spanning the gap. The CDR3 is CATTTSLPGELFF. The CDR3 nucleotides read TGTGCCACCACAACATCGTTGCCCGGGGAGCTGTTTTTT.

Ten or more counts support this clone. The rearrangement links TRBV9 to TRBJ1-2; tentative D call: TRBD1 (5 bases). The CDR3 extends over 13 amino acids. Germline-derived CDR1 and CDR2 are SGDLS and YYNGEE. Deletions cut 0 bases from V and 4 bases from J, with 7 bases between. The CDR3 DNA sequence: TGTGCCAGCAGCGTAGACGGGGGCTATGGCTACACCTTC. This gives the protein CASSVDGGYGYTF.

This clone was seen at least ten times. This chain uses TRBV29-1 with TRBJ1-3; unclear D gene. V was trimmed by 7 bases and J by 2 bases, leaving 12 bases between them. Per the germline V gene, CDR1 is SQVTM and CDR2 is ANQGSEA. CDR3 length: 13 residues. The chain's CDR3 is CSAAVTAGNTIYF. CDR3 coding DNA: TGCAGCGCGGCGGTGACGGCTGGAAACACCATATATTTT.

J is TRBJ2-5 and V is TRBV3-1; D perhaps matches TRBD2 (5 bases). The CDR3 spans 12 residues. V was trimmed by 5 bases and J by 5 bases, leaving 9 bases between them. Germline V CDR1 and CDR2: LGHDT, YNNKEL (reference sequence). The CDR3 DNA reads TGTGCCAGCAGCTCCACTAGTGAGACCCAGTACTTC. It is translated as CASSSTSETQYF.

This clone has ten or more counts. This chain uses TRBV6-1 with TRBJ2-5; D may be TRBD2 (6 bases). Trimming removed 6 bases from V and 5 bases from J, with 19 bases in between. Germline CDR1 and CDR2: MNHNS and SASEGT. The CDR3 has 15 amino acids. CDR3 region: CASRRGTPREETQYF. CDR3 nucleotides: TGTGCCAGCAGAAGAGGGACTCCCCGCGAGGAGACCCAGTACTTC.

The sample holds a few counts of this clone. The junction shows a germline mismatch at one end, possibly a read error. The J gene is TRBJ2-2, the V gene TRBV6-1; the D call may be TRBD1 or TRBD2 (5 bases each). Per the germline V gene, CDR1 is MNHNS and CDR2 is SASEGT. The length of the CDR3 is 15 residues. The CDR3 region is CASSGGVIWTVELFF. CDR3 sequence (DNA): TGTGCCAGCAGTGGAGGGGTGATTTGGACCGTGGAGCTGTTTTTT.

This clone appeared many times. This rearrangement joins TRBV7-9 to TRBJ1-1, with D possibly matching TRBD1 (5 bases). CDR1 SEHNR and CDR2 FQNEAQ come from the germline V gene (reference sequence). This CDR3 is 18 amino acids long. Trimming left V 4 bases short and J 6 bases short, with 27 bases between. Written as DNA, the CDR3 is TGTGCCAGCAGCTCCTATGGGGGATCGGGGCCCCATGGGGCTGAAGCTTTCTTT. It codes for CASSSYGGSGPHGAEAFF.

The sample holds many counts of this clone. The chain couples TRBV19 to TRBJ2-7, with TRBD1 matching 7 bases. Trimming cost V 5 bases and J 2 bases; bases outside gene matches: 12. The CDR3 is made up of 16 amino acids. The germline gives CDR1 LNHDA, CDR2 SQIVND (reference sequence). The CDR3 here is CASSSEGAGTAYEQYF. The CDR3, as DNA: TGTGCCAGTAGTTCCGAAGGAGCCGGGACAGCCTACGAGCAGTACTTC.

The rearrangement joins TRBV5-4 to TRBJ2-3, with TRBD1 matching over 9 bases. This CDR3 has 14 amino acids. The germline V gene has CDR1 SGHNT and CDR2 YYREEE (reference sequence). V shed 3 bases, J shed 3 bases, and the junction held 2 bases outside the gene matches. CDR3 sequence (DNA): TGTGCCAGCAGCTGGGGACAGGGAACAGATACGCAGTATTTT. Translating it yields CASSWGQGTDTQYF. Filled out from reference TRBV5-4 and TRBJ2-3, the complete variable domain reads ETGVTQSPTHLIKTRGQQVTLRCSSQSGHNTVSWYQQALGQGPQFIFQYYREEENGRGNFPPRFSGLQFPNYSSELNVNALELDDSALYLCASSWGQGTDTQYFGPGTRLTVL.

The chain links TRBV19 to TRBJ2-7; D is uncertain. The CDR3 is 11 amino acids. V was shortened by 3 bases and J by 7 bases, with 7 bases between the two germline ends. Germline lookup yields CDR1 LNHDA and CDR2 SQIVND (reference sequence). CDR3 in DNA: TGTGCCAGTAGTATGGCCGAGGAGCAGTACTTC. It specifies CASSMAEEQYF.

This sequence joins TRBV11-1 and TRBJ2-7; a possible D gene is TRBD2 (5 bases). There are 12 residues in the CDR3. Germline V gene sequence: CDR1 SGHAT, CDR2 FQDESV (reference sequence). Trimming stripped 6 bases from V and 7 bases from J, with 13 bases between. CDR3 loop: CASSFGPGEQYF. CDR3 nucleotides: TGTGCCAGCAGTTTCGGACCGGGGGAGCAGTACTTC.

J is TRBJ2-5 and V is TRBV28; a weak D match, TRBD2 (6 bases). CDR3 size: 11 residues. Trimming took 8 bases from V and 5 from J, leaving 9 bases between them. Per germline, CDR1 MDHEN and CDR2 SYDVKM. The CDR3: CASGGVETQYF. CDR3 sequence (DNA): TGTGCCAGCGGAGGGGTGGAGACCCAGTACTTC.

This clone was counted ten times or more. The chain carries TRBV2 and TRBJ1-6; no definite D call. This CDR3 spans 14 amino acids. The V end was cut by 7 bases, the J end by 9 bases, with 16 bases between. Per the germline V gene, CDR1 is SNHLY and CDR2 is FYNNEI. CDR3 loop: CASTYGPSSSPLHF. DNA for the CDR3: TGTGCCAGCACCTATGGCCCCTCGAGTTCACCCCTCCACTTT.

The V and J genes are TRBV11-2 and TRBJ2-7; D call uncertain. CDR1 is SGHAT and CDR2 is FQNNGV in the germline V gene. V gave up 0 bases and J gave up 10 bases, with 16 bases separating them. CDR3 length: 14 amino acids. The CDR3 bases are TGTGCCAGCAGCTTAGATACGCGGCAAGAGATCCAGTACTTC. This sequence encodes CASSLDTRQEIQYF.

This clone was seen a few times. The chain links TRBV12-3 or TRBV12-4 to TRBJ1-6, with D perhaps TRBD1 (5 bases). The CDR3 is made up of 14 amino acids. V lost 6 bases, J lost 10 bases, and 16 bases lay in between. CDR3: CASSFRQGGSPLHF. The CDR3 nucleotides are TGTGCCAGCAGCTTCCGCCAGGGAGGGTCACCCCTCCACTTT.

The sample holds many counts of this clone. The V and J genes are TRBV13 and TRBJ2-3; perhaps TRBD1 as D (6 bases). Trimming removed 10 bases at V and 2 bases at J, with 22 bases between. CDR3 length: 16 residues. The V gene's germline CDR1 is PRHDT and CDR2 FYEKMQ (reference sequence). DNA for the CDR3: TGTGCCACCGGAGCGTTGGGGGCGATGCCCACAGATACGCAGTATTTT. Translated: CATGALGAMPTDTQYF.

In this sample, this clone turned up many times. This chain joins TRBV30 and TRBJ2-3; 7 bases are shared with TRBD2. V lost 2 bases to trimming and J lost 4 bases; unmatched junction nucleotides: 6. The length of the CDR3 is 14 residues. Per the germline V gene, CDR1 is GTSNPN and CDR2 is SVGIG (reference sequence). This CDR3 is CAWSTGGSSDTQYF. As DNA, the CDR3 is TGTGCCTGGAGTACGGGCGGGAGTTCAGATACGCAGTATTTT.

This clone is medium-sized. The gene calls are TRBV18 and TRBJ2-7, with TRBD1 as a possible D gene (6 bases). This CDR3 is 14 amino acids long. Per germline, CDR1 KGHSH and CDR2 LQKENI. V was trimmed by 3 bases and J by 2 bases, leaving 11 bases between them. CDR3 sequence (DNA): TGTGCCAGCTCACCGGTGGGGGACACCTACGAGCAGTACTTC. It specifies CASSPVGDTYEQYF.

This clone has just a few counts. This chain connects TRBV2 to TRBJ2-5; 10 bases line up with TRBD1. The CDR3 is made up of 15 amino acids. The trim removed 4 bases at V and 0 bases at J, leaving 2 bases unmatched. Germline lookup yields CDR1 SNHLY and CDR2 FYNNEI. CDR3 sequence reads: CASSGTGGNQETQYF. The CDR3 coding sequence is TGTGCCAGCAGTGGGACAGGGGGAAACCAAGAGACCCAGTACTTC.

The chain has TRBV20-1 and TRBJ2-3; D not resolved. V lost 5 bases, J lost 6 bases, and 15 bases lay in between. The CDR3 is made up of 13 amino acids. CDR1 and CDR2 from the germline V gene are DFQATT and SNEGSKA (reference sequence). The CDR3 reads CSAPGQPWDTQYF. CDR3 sequence (DNA): TGCAGTGCTCCAGGCCAACCCTGGGATACGCAGTATTTT.

This clone showed up many times. The rearrangement joins TRBV11-2 to TRBJ2-5; TRBD2 agrees at 7 bases. From germline, CDR1 is SGHAT and CDR2 FQNNGV. The length of the CDR3 is 14 residues. J was trimmed by 5 bases and V by 5 bases; bases with no gene match: 8. The CDR3: CASSLERDSETQYF. In nucleotides, the CDR3 is TGTGCCAGCAGCCTTGAGCGGGATTCGGAGACCCAGTACTTC.

This clone appeared a few times. At one of its ends the junction is not consistent with the germline gene, which may arise from a read error. V is TRBV6-2 or TRBV6-3 and J is TRBJ2-7; 15 nucleotides line up with TRBD2. This CDR3 comprises 18 residues. Germline V gene data show CDR1 as MNHEY and CDR2 as SVGEGT. The chain's CDR3 is CASEGAGLAGGLRYEQYF. CDR3 nucleotides: TGCGCCAGCGAGGGGGCAGGACTAGCGGGGGGGCTTCGGTACGAGCAGTACTTC.

This clone was seen at least ten times. This may be a read error: a much more frequent sequence differs by one nucleotide. Here the CDR3 reads CSAREGLPPRGTGELVF. The CDR3 DNA is TGCAGTGCTAGAGAGGGACTACCCCCGCGGGGCACCGGGGAGCTGGTTTTT. V gene TRBV20-1 combines with J gene TRBJ2-2, with 7 bases identical to TRBD2. There are 17 residues in the CDR3. Germline-derived CDR1 and CDR2 are DFQATT and SNEGSKA (reference sequence).